This T cell receptor (beta chain) was recorded in a study of somatic mutations in cytotoxic T cells in rheumatoid arthritis. On the study more broadly: Selected T-cell populations stained with V beta antibodies were isolated by flow sorting to nearly 100% purity; these included V beta1+ cells subjected to TCRB sequencing. Study-level results: Of about 62 patients, several had a largest CD8+ clone that exceeded 20% of CD8+ cells. Measured CD8+ T-cell clonality, a value compared between rheumatoid arthritis patients and age-matched healthy controls, did not differ significantly.

Trimming left V 2 bases short and J 6 bases short, with 14 bases between. This CDR3 spans 14 amino acids. Looked up from germline, CDR1 is SGHVT and CDR2 is SQSDAQ. The protocol was immunoSEQ multiplex PCR, while the TCRdb copy is restricted to in-frame clones and leaves out a portion. The sample has about 11,000 clones, around 79% seen once. Points on this clone: Its target is not known.

This rearrangement joins TRBV7-4 to TRBJ2-7, with a tentative D call TRBD2 (5 bases). What was sequenced was CD8+ T cells sorted from blood. The TCR comes from an adult with rheumatoid arthritis. The CDR3 here is CASSLPSLVREQYF. Here the CDR3 DNA reads TGTGCCAGCAGCTTACCTAGCCTGGTCCGCGAGCAGTACTTC.